Presented here are 13 T cell receptor beta chains from one specimen sequenced in a study of glioma-infiltrating T cells after dendritic cell vaccination. Sequencing was performed with immunoSEQ multiplex PCR; in TCRdb, only in-frame clones are kept and a portion is missing. Of about 82,000 clones in the sample, about 90% were seen once. Material: blood, obtained before dendritic cell vaccination. These receptors were taken from a human donor with glioblastoma.

The V gene is TRBV4-1, the J gene TRBJ2-2; TRBD2 might be the D (6 bases). Per germline, CDR1 MGHRA and CDR2 YSYEKL. Trimming took 0 bases from V and 0 from J, leaving 8 bases between them. The CDR3 has 16 residues. CDR3 sequence (DNA): TGCGCCAGCAGCCAAGACTGGGGGGCGAACACCGGGGAGCTGTTTTTT. It codes for CASSQDWGANTGELFF.

The genes are TRBV5-1 and TRBJ1-6; no clear D. The CDR3 is 15 amino acids. Germline-derived CDR1 and CDR2 are SGHRS and YFSETQ. V was pared by 0 bases and J by 7 bases, with 11 bases between. In DNA form, the CDR3 reads TGCGCCAGCAGCTTGGACGGATCTAGGAATTCACCCCTCCACTTT. Its protein is CASSLDGSRNSPLHF. The variable domain in full, completed from reference TRBV5-1 and TRBJ1-6, reads KAGVTQTPRYLIKTRGQQVTLSCSPISGHRSVSWYQQTPGQGLQFLFEYFSETQRNKGNFPGRFSGRQFSNSRSEMNVSTLELGDSALYLCASSLDGSRNSPLHFGNGTRLTVT.

V usage is TRBV19 and J usage is TRBJ2-7, with TRBD1 matching 9 bases. Germline V gene lookup returns CDR1 LNHDA and CDR2 SQIVND (reference sequence). With 6 bases clipped from V and 3 bases from J, the junction kept 9 bases outside the gene matches. The CDR3 consists of 15 residues. In DNA form, the CDR3 reads TGTGCCAGTAGGACGACAGACAGGGGGGGCTACGAGCAGTACTTC. Its protein product is CASRTTDRGGYEQYF. The whole variable domain, remainder taken from reference TRBV19 and TRBJ2-7, is DGGITQSPKYLFRKEGQNVTLSCEQNLNHDAMYWYRQDPGQGLRLIYYSQIVNDFQKGDIAEGYSVSREKKESFPLTVTSAQKNPTAFYLCASRTTDRGGYEQYFGPGTRLTVT.

This chain links TRBV15 with TRBJ1-3, with D possibly matching TRBD1 (6 bases). Germline lookup yields CDR1 LNHNV and CDR2 YYDKDF (reference sequence). The CDR3 is 14 amino acids. Trimming took off 0 bases at V and 5 bases at J, with 8 bases between the two ends. In DNA, the CDR3 is TGTGCCACCAGCAGAGATGGGACAAGAAACACCATATATTTT. It codes for CATSRDGTRNTIYF.

This chain connects TRBV19 to TRBJ1-5; TRBD1 matches at 9 bases. The junction had 8 bases not matched to a gene; V was cut back by 3 bases and J by 5 bases. Germline V gene data show CDR1 as LNHDA and CDR2 as SQIVND (reference sequence). The CDR3 consists of 16 residues. In DNA form, the CDR3 reads TGTGCCAGTAGTATGCACGGGACAGGGTTATATCAGCCCCAGCATTTT. Translated: CASSMHGTGLYQPQHF.

The J gene is TRBJ2-7, the V gene TRBV10-3; tentatively, D is TRBD2 (6 bases). The CDR3 extends over 13 amino acids. Looked up from germline, CDR1 is ENHRY and CDR2 is SYGVKD. V gave up 3 bases and J gave up 6 bases, with 12 bases separating them. The chain's CDR3 is CAISDRGTGEQYF. DNA for the CDR3: TGTGCCATCAGTGACCGGGGGACGGGCGAGCAGTACTTC.

In regard to this clone: Other DNA sequences in the same sample also yield this CDR3. The gene calls are TRBV9 and TRBJ2-7, with 10 bases fitting TRBD1. Germline-derived CDR1 and CDR2 are SGDLS and YYNGEE. The CDR3 sequence is 14 residues long. V shed 0 bases and J 3 bases; nucleotides not matched to a gene: 0. CDR3 region: CASSVGDRGYEQYF. The CDR3 region has the DNA TGTGCCAGCAGCGTAGGGGACAGGGGCTACGAGCAGTACTTC.

The chain has TRBV27 and TRBJ1-1; 7 positions match TRBD1. CDR3 size: 14 residues. Per germline, CDR1 MNHEY and CDR2 SMNVEV (reference sequence). V lost 3 bases and J lost 2; bases outside the gene matches: 3. The CDR3 here is CASSFAGGNTEAFF. The CDR3 region has the DNA TGTGCCAGCAGTTTTGCAGGGGGTAACACTGAAGCTTTCTTT.

The V call is TRBV5-5, the J call TRBJ2-4; TRBD1 matches 9 bases. The CDR3 contains 14 residues. V shed 0 bases, J shed 8 bases, and the junction held 3 bases outside the gene matches. Looked up from germline, CDR1 is SGHKS and CDR2 is YYEKEE (reference sequence). The CDR3 region is CASSLGQGVDIQYF. Written as DNA, the CDR3 is TGTGCCAGCAGCTTGGGACAGGGGGTGGACATTCAGTACTTC.

V is TRBV9 and J is TRBJ1-3, with no clear D. Germline CDR1 and CDR2: SGDLS and YYNGEE. The CDR3 spans 17 residues. Trimming took 4 bases from V and 1 from J, leaving 18 bases between them. In DNA, the CDR3 is TGTGCCAGCAGCCCTCGAGGAGGTCTTTTATCTGGAAACACCATATATTTT. It codes for CASSPRGGLLSGNTIYF.

The chain links TRBV2 to TRBJ2-5; 8 nucleotides agree with TRBD2. With 4 bases clipped from V and 4 bases from J, the junction kept 11 bases outside the gene matches. CDR3 length: 16 residues. CDR1 is SNHLY, CDR2 FYNNEI, per germline. As DNA, the CDR3 is TGTGCCAGCAGTGTAATGGGAGCGGGAGTGGTAGAGACCCAGTACTTC. Translated: CASSVMGAGVVETQYF.

The rearrangement uses TRBV10-3 and TRBJ2-7, with D perhaps matching TRBD2 (6 bases). The V gene lost 0 bases and the J gene lost 3 bases, with 12 bases spanning the gap. Per germline, CDR1 ENHRY and CDR2 SYGVKD. CDR3 length: 15 amino acids. The CDR3 coding sequence is TGTGCCATCAGTGAGTCCGGGACTTCGGGCTACGAGCAGTACTTC. Its translation is CAISESGTSGYEQYF.

This chain connects TRBV4-2 to TRBJ2-1; D not certain. Germline V gene lookup returns CDR1 LGHNA and CDR2 YNFKEQ. The germline V and J ends were trimmed by 0 bases and 0 bases, with 6 bases remaining between them. This CDR3 comprises 15 residues. The CDR3, as DNA: TGTGCCAGCAGCCAAGATAGCCGCTCCTACAATGAGCAGTTCTTC. Translating gives CASSQDSRSYNEQFF.